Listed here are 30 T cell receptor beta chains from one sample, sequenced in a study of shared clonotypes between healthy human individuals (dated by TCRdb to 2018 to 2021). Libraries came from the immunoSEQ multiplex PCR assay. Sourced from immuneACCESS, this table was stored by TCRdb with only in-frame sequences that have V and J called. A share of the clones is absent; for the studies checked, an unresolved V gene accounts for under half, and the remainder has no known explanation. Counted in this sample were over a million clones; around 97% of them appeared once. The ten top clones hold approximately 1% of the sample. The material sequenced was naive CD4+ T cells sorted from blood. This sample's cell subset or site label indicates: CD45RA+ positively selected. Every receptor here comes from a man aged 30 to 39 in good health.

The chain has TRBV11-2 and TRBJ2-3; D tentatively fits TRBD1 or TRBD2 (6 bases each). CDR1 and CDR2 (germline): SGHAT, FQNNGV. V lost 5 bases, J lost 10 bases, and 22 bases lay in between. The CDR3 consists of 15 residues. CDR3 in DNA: TGTGCCAGCAGCCCGGGGGTGGCCAGGGGCGGGGCGCAGTATTTT. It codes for CASSPGVARGGAQYF.

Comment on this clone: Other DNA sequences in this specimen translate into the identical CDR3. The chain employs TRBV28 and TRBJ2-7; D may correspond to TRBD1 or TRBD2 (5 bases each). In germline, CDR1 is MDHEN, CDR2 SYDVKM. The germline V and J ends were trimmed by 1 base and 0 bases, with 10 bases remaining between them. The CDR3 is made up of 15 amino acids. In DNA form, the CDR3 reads TGTGCCAGCAGTTTATTGGGGGAATCCTCCTACGAGCAGTACTTC. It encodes CASSLLGESSYEQYF.

This CDR3 reads CASSVAGTGVKNIQYF. In DNA, the CDR3 is TGTGCCAGCAGCGTGGCCGGGACAGGGGTAAAAAACATTCAGTACTTC. The rearrangement uses TRBV7-2 and TRBJ2-4; 10 positions match TRBD1. The CDR3 loop spans 16 amino acids. Trimming cost V 5 bases and J 4 bases; bases outside gene matches: 8. Per the germline V gene, CDR1 is SGHTA and CDR2 is FQGNSA.

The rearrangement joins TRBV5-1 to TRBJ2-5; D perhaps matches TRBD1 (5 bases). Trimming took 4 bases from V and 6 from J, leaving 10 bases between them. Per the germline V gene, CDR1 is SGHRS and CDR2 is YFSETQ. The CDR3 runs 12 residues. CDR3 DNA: TGCGCCAGCAGCCCGGACACGCAGACCCAGTACTTC. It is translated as CASSPDTQTQYF.

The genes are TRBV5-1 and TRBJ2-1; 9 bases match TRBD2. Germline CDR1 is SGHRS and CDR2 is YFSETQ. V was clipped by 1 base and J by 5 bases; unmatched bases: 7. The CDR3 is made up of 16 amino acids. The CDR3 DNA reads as TGCGCCAGCAGCTTGTTCCTGGCGGGAGGGGACAATGAGCAGTTCTTC. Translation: CASSLFLAGGDNEQFF. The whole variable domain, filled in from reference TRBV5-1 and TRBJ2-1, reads KAGVTQTPRYLIKTRGQQVTLSCSPISGHRSVSWYQQTPGQGLQFLFEYFSETQRNKGNFPGRFSGRQFSNSRSEMNVSTLELGDSALYLCASSLFLAGGDNEQFFGPGTRLTVL.

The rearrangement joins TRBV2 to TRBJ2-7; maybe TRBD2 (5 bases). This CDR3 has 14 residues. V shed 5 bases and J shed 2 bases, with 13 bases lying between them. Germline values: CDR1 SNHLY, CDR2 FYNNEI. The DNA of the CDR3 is TGTGCCAGCAGTTCTAGCTTCACAACCTACGAGCAGTACTTC. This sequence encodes CASSSSFTTYEQYF.

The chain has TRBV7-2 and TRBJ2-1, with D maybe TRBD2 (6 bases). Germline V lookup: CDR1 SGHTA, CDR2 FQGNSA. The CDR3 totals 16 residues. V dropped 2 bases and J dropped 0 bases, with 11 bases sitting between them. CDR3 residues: CASSLFAGRSYNEQFF. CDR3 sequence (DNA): TGTGCCAGCAGCTTATTTGCGGGACGCTCCTACAATGAGCAGTTCTTC.

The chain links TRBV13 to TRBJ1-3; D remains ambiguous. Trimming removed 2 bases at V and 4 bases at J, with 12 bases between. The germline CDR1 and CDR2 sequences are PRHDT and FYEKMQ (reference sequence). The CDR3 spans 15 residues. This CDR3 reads CASSLNPIAGNTIYF. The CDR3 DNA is TGTGCCAGCAGCTTAAACCCGATAGCCGGAAACACCATATATTTT.

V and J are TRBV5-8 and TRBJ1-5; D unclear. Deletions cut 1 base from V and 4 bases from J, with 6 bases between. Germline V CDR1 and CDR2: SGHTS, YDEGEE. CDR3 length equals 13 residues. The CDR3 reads CASSLISNQPQHF. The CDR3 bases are TGTGCCAGCAGCTTGATTTCAAATCAGCCCCAGCATTTT. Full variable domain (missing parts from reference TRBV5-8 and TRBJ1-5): EAGVTQSPTHLIKTRGQQATLRCSPISGHTSVYWYQQALGLGLQFLLWYDEGEERNRGNFPPRFSGRQFPNYSSELNVNALELEDSALYLCASSLISNQPQHFGDGTRLSIL.

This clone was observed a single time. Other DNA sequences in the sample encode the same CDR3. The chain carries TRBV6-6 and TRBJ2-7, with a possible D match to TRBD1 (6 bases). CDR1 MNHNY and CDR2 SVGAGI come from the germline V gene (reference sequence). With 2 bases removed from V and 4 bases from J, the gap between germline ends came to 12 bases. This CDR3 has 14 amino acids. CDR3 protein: CASSYRGQGYEQYF. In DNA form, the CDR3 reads TGTGCCAGCAGTTACCGGGGCCAGGGGTACGAGCAGTACTTC.

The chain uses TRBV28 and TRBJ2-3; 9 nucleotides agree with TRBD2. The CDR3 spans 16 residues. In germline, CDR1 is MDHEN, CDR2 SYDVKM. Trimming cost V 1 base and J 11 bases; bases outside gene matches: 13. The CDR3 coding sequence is TGTGCCAGCAGTTTATTAGGCGGGAGGGCCATTTTGGGGCAGTATTTT. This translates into CASSLLGGRAILGQYF.

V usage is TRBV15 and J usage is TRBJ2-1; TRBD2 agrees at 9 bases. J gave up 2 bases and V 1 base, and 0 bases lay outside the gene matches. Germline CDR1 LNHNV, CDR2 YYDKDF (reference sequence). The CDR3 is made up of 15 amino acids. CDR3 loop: CATSRGLAAYNEQFF. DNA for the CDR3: TGTGCCACCAGCAGAGGACTAGCGGCCTACAATGAGCAGTTCTTC.

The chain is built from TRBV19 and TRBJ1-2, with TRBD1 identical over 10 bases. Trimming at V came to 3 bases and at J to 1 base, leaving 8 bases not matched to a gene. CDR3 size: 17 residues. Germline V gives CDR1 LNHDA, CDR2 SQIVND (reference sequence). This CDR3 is CASSIRSGTGVNYGYTF. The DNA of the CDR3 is TGTGCCAGTAGTATTCGCTCCGGGACAGGGGTTAACTATGGCTACACCTTC.

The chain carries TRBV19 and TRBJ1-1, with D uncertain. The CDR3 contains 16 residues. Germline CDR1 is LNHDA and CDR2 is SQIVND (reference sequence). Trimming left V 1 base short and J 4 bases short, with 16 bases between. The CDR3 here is CASSIGASLLGTEAFF. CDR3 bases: TGTGCCAGTAGTATAGGGGCAAGTCTGTTGGGCACTGAAGCTTTCTTT.

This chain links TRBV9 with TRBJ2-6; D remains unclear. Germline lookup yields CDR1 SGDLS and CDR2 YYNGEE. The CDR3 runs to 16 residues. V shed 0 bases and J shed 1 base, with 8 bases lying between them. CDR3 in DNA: TGTGCCAGCAGCGTAGTGCTGGGTTCTGGGGCCAACGTCCTGACTTTC. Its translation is CASSVVLGSGANVLTF.

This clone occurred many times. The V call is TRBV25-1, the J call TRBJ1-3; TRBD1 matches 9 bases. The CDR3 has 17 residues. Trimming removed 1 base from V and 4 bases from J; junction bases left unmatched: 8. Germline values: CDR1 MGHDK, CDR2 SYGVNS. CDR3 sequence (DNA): TGTGCCAGCAGTGAATGGGGGGGACAGGGCCCAGGAAACACCATATATTTT. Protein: CASSEWGGQGPGNTIYF.

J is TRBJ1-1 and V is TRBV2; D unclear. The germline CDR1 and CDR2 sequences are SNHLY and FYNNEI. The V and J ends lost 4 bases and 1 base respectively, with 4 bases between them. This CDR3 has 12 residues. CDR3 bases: TGTGCCAGCAGTGTACAGAACACTGAAGCTTTCTTT. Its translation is CASSVQNTEAFF.

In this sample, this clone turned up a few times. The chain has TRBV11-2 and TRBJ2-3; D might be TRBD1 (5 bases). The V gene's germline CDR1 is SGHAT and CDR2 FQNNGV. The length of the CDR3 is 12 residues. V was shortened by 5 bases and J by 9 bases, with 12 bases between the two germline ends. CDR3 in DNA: TGTGCCAGCAGCGCAGCATCAGGGACGCAGTATTTT. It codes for CASSAASGTQYF.

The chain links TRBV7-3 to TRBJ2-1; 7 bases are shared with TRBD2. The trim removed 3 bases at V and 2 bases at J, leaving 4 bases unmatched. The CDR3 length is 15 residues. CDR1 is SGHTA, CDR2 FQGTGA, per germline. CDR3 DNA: TGTGCCAGCAGCTTCCTAGCGGAGACCTACAATGAGCAGTTCTTC. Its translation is CASSFLAETYNEQFF.

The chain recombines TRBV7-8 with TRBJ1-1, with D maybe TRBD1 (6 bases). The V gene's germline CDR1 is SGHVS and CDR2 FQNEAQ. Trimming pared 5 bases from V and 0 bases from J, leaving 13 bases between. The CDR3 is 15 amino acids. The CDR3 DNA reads TGTGCCAGCAGCCAAGGACAGAACTTGAACACTGAAGCTTTCTTT. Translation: CASSQGQNLNTEAFF. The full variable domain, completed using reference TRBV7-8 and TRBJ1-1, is GAGVSQSPRYKVAKRGQDVALRCDPISGHVSLFWYQQALGQGPEFLTYFQNEAQLDKSGLPSDRFFAERPEGSVSTLKIQRTQQEDSAVYLCASSQGQNLNTEAFFGQGTRLTVV.

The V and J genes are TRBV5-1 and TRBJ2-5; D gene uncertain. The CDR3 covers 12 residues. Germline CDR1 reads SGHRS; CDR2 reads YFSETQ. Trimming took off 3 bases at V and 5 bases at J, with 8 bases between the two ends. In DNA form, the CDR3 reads TGCGCCAGCAGCTATGGGGTCGAGACCCAGTACTTC. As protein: CASSYGVETQYF.

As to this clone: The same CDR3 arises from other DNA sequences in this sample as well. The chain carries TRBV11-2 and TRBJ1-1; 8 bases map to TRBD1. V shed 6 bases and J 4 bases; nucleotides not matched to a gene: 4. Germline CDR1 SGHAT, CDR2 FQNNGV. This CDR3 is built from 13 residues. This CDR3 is CASSPQGGTEAFF. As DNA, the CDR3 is TGTGCCAGCAGTCCACAGGGGGGCACTGAAGCTTTCTTT.

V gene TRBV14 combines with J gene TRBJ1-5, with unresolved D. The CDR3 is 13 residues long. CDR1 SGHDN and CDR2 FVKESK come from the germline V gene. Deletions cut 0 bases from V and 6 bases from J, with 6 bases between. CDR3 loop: CASSQDRSQPQHF. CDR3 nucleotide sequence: TGTGCCAGCAGCCAAGATCGGAGTCAGCCCCAGCATTTT.

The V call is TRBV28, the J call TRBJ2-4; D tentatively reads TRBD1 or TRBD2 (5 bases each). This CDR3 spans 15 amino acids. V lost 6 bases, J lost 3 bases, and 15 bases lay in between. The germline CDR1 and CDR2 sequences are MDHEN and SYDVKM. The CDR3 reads CASRLRWGSKNIQYF. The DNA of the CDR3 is TGTGCCAGCAGACTGCGTTGGGGGAGCAAAAACATTCAGTACTTC.

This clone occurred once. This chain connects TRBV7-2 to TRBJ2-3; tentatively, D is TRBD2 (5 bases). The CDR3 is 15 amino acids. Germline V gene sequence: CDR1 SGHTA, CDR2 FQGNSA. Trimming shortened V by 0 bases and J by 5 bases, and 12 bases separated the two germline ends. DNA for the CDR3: TGTGCCAGCAGCTTAGCGGGAGCTGGGATAGATACGCAGTATTTT. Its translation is CASSLAGAGIDTQYF.

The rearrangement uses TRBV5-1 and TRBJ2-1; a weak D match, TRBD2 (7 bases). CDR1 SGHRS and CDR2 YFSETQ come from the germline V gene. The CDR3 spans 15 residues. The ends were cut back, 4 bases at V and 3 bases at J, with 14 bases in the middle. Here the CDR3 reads CASSRGRVDYNEQFF. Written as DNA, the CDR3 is TGCGCCAGCAGCAGGGGGAGGGTCGACTACAATGAGCAGTTCTTC.

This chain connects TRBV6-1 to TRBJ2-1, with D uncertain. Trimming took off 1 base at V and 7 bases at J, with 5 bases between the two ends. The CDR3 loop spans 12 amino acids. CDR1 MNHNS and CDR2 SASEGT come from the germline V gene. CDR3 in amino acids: CASSEERNEQFF. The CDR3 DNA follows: TGTGCCAGCAGTGAAGAAAGGAATGAGCAGTTCTTC.

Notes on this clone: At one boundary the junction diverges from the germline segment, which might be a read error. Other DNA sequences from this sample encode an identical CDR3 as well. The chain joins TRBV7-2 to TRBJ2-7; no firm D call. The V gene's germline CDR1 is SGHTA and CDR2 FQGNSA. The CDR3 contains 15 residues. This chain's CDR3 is CASSLRISQEYEQYF. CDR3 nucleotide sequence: TGCGCCAGCAGCCTGAGGATAAGTCAGGAATACGAGCAGTACTTC. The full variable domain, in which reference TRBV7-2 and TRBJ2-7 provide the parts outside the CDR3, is GAGVSQSPSNKVTEKGKDVELRCDPISGHTALYWYRQSLGQGLEFLIYFQGNSAPDKSGLPSDRFSAERTGGSVSTLTIQRTQQEDSAVYLCASSLRISQEYEQYFGPGTRLTVT.

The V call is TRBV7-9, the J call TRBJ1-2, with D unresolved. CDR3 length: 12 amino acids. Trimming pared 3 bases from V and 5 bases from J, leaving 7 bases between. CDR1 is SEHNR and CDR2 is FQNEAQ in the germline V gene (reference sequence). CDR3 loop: CASSFVGYGYTF. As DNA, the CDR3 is TGTGCCAGCAGCTTCGTGGGGTATGGCTACACCTTC.

The CDR3 protein is CASSPTNNRERSKNIQYF. CDR3 in DNA: TGTGCCAGCTCACCGACAAATAACAGGGAAAGATCCAAAAACATTCAGTACTTC. The chain links TRBV18 to TRBJ2-4; a weak D match, TRBD1 (6 bases). Looked up from germline, CDR1 is KGHSH and CDR2 is LQKENI. CDR3 length: 18 residues. V lost 3 bases and J lost 2, with 20 bases in between.